The sequence of this TCR beta chain was determined in a study of T cell repertoires in cytomegalovirus infection (dated by TCRdb to about 2019). Background for the entire study: The peptide stimulations were aimed at well-studied HLA-B-restricted epitopes as well as recently identified HLA-C-restricted CMV epitopes, whose presentation resists viral immunomodulation. Because public TCR beta signatures pointed to carriage of CMV infection together with the matching HLA type, the HLA type of each donor mattered for the analysis. Results and caveats for the whole study, not just this receptor: The ex vivo response was dominated by HLA-C-restricted CMV-specific TCR beta clonotypes, which also provided the single most frequent clonotype in two of eight donors. In both this cohort and an independent cohort of several hundred donors, the cumulative frequency of public TCR beta family members distinguished carriers of CMV infection plus the relevant HLA type.

This clonotype was observed many times. Its antigen specificity is not known. One base away there is no much larger clone; base qualities are not given. The treatment or condition tag for this specimen amounts to: in vitro stimulation with specific CMV peptide epitopes to enrich CMV-specific T cells. CDR1 ENHRY and CDR2 SYGVKD were looked up in the germline V gene. V sheds 6 bases and J sheds 0 bases, leaving 9 bases between their ends. The CDR3 starts with the cysteine, ends with the phenylalanine, and has 13 residues. Only the CDR3 DNA is retained, 39 bases long and in frame from the first base. The reads were generated on an Illumina HiSeq 1500. Using fastp at Q25 and MiXCR, TCRdb reprocessed the public reads and kept productive beta chains. Duplicate CDR3 protein sequences are folded into a single record with the most common DNA and genes. The sample table lists 110,000 or so distinct CDR3 sequences, about 30% of them with a count of one. In total, the top ten clones hold 81% of the sample.

The sample was CD8+ T cells from cultured PBMCs, taken from culture after CMV antigen stimulation. This TCR was sampled from a human donor in good health (CMV status not recorded). Some clones in this sample may be carry-over from other donors' samples. The V and J genes are TRBV10-3 and TRBJ2-7, with a tentative D gene TRBD2 over 5 matching bases. The DNA is as follows: TGTGCCATCAGGTCCGGGGACTCCTACGAGCAGTACTTC. The resulting protein is CAIRSGDSYEQYF.